This T cell receptor (beta chain) appears in the sequencing data of a study of blood T cell repertoires in COVID-19. Study-level background: The United States, Italy and Spain supplied acute and convalescent COVID-19 samples. PBMCs, B-cell-depleted T cells, or T cells provided the cDNA or gDNA that made up the material.

The CDR3 consists of 17 residues. V dropped 4 bases and J dropped 4 bases, with 21 bases sitting between them. Germline CDR1 is SGHRS and CDR2 is YFSETQ. Authors' methods: Amplified reference gene primers provided the basis for estimating nucleated cell counts. The protocol was immunoSEQ multiplex PCR, while the TCRdb copy is restricted to in-frame clones and leaves out a portion. The D gene and trimming were derived from the DNA, and the V and J assignments and clone size from that table. The table shows 93,000 or so clones, with nearly 85% occurring only once. The chain links TRBV5-1 to TRBJ2-1; D possibly corresponds to TRBD1 (5 bases). Source material: peripheral blood. This clonotype was obtained from a human donor in a cohort sampled during active or convalescent COVID-19. The CDR3 nucleotides are TGCGCCAGCAGCCCAACAACACTCGAGACAGCGTACAATGAGCAGTTCTTC. Residues: CASSPTTLETAYNEQFF.